This T cell receptor beta chain was sequenced for a study of early T cells in non-severe SARS-CoV-2 infection. Study overall: Sequencing was performed on bulk RNA from unsorted whole blood, leaving chains unpaired.

Germline lookup yields CDR1 DFQATT and CDR2 SNEGSKA (reference sequence). The CDR3 runs 13 residues. The V segment lost 5 bases and the J segment 12 bases; nucleotides outside the gene matches: 15. Study-level points and caveats: There was a bias toward anti-spike CD8 responses in VDJdb matching, which missed private and CD4 specificities.

Details on this clonotype: Antigen specificity is unknown.

Individual cDNA molecules carried attached unique molecular identifiers. TCRdb re-called the 5' RACE reads through MiXCR, storing one row per CDR3 protein. Of 70,000 or so distinct CDR3 sequences in the sample, around 10% were seen once. Sequencing was performed on whole blood, taken at baseline. This clonotype originated in an adult who was a healthcare worker with PCR-confirmed SARS-CoV-2 infection or an uninfected control (not recorded which). The chain employs TRBV20-1 and TRBJ2-7; 8 bases are shared with TRBD1. The CDR3 region is CSASQGASSLAYF. In DNA form, the CDR3 reads TGCAGTGCTTCGCAGGGGGCCTCGTCTCTCGCGTACTTC.